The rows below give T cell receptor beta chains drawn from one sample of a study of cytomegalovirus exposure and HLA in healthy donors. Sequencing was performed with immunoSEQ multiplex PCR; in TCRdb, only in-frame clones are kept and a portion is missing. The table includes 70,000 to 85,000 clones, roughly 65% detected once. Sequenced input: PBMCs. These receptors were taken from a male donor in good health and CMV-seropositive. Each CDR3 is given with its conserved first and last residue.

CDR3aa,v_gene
CASSEILEQYF,TRBV2
CASRGDSGNEQFF,TRBV19
CASSWGTAQETQYF,TRBV11-1
CASSGSGTAYEQYF,TRBV27
CASSLLAGGTDTQYF,TRBV27
CASSLLGQGRYGYTF,TRBV5-4
CASNGQGLYEQYF,TRBV2
CASSEASGGYEQYF,TRBV6-1
CASSLGSNTEAFF,TRBV28
CASSLADTEAFF,TRBV13
CATSRDRSRGRLRETQYF,TRBV15
CASSVGQGAGGETQYF,TRBV9
CSVWGTSGGNEQFF,TRBV29-1
CASSFGRGGYTF,TRBV27
CSVGGQQNTEAFF,TRBV29-1
CASSVSGGSVTEAFF,TRBV6-6
CASSLDGTAAYEQYF,TRBV7-2
CASSAEDSLNTEAFF,TRBV25-1
CASSSAGLAGANIQYF,TRBV6-5
CASRSTDFYEQYF,TRBV6-5
CASSLVDRDTEAFF,TRBV7-9
CASSSWSDRGPYNEQFF,TRBV19
CASSNGGVNTEAFF,TRBV28
CASSEALSGVREKLFF,TRBV6-1
CASSYGGGPSYEQYF,TRBV6-5
CASSDFPGGGNYGYTF,TRBV11-2
CASSLLRHSSYNEQFF,TRBV14
CASSLEGTGAYEQYF,TRBV11-2
CASRGQGRIEQFF,TRBV2
CASSEGRGSYQPQHF,TRBV6-1
CASSLGGRELFF,TRBV7-6
CASSRLAGQYNEQFF,TRBV2
CASSLGTSVLDTQYF,TRBV7-3
CASSAGGLNEQFF,TRBV19
CASSLRVGDIQNIQYF,TRBV13
CASSQIDLFSSYEQYF,TRBV4-1
CASSSADTQYF,TRBV7-9
CASSLDRRNTEAFF,TRBV7-9
CASSVDGPSGSLNTQYF,TRBV9
CASSGQGSNEKLFF,TRBV7-2
CSVVGLAALTDTQYF,TRBV29-1
CASSFIAGALTTAQYF,TRBV5-4
CASSHILRGKSSPLHF,TRBV4-1
CASSYGDRAFGYTF,TRBV6-6
CASSFREETQYF,TRBV5-4
CASSLQGGEQFF,TRBV28
CASSPGTSGRTDTQYF,TRBV7-3
CASSRGTGGLWNTEAFF,TRBV5-5
CSVEVTAEEFF,TRBV29-1
CASSLFGPGGYEQYF,TRBV5-6
CAGEPPGSLKKLFF,TRBV30
CASSFSGIHYGYTF,TRBV28
CATTTGQSKNIQYF,TRBV6-5